This TCR beta chain is from a study of blood T cell repertoires in COVID-19 (dated by TCRdb to 2018 to 2020). With respect to the entire study: Samples from collaborators originated in the United States, Italy and Spain and spanned both the acute and convalescent phases of COVID-19. The sample metadata nearly always contained a de-identified subject ID, COVID-19 status, age in years and sex. Where available, HLA class I and class II types were taken from metadata supplied by the sample provider and were not determined by assay-based typing. Subjects who had been exposed to COVID-19, were actively infected with it, or had recovered from it provided the deeply sampled blood TCRbeta repertoires that made up the dataset. The repertoires were released in a freely available public database meant as a resource for research on the immune response to SARS-CoV-2. Samples were obtained from the ongoing ImmuneRACE study (first 160 participants) and from over a thousand subjects provided by 6 global collaborators. The prospective study material was composed of cDNA or gDNA derived from T cells, B-cell-depleted T cells, or PBMCs. Points the paper makes about the study in general: The quantity of clinical and demographic metadata differed by source and by participant and was supplied without curation.

Another Seattle source contributed samples from volunteer blood donors who had recovered from COVID-19. Whole blood was collected in K2EDTA tubes by collaborating institutions according to the institutions' own protocols. For TCRbeta analysis, collaborators shipped samples as frozen whole blood, isolated PBMCs, or DNA extracted from either of those sample types. TCRbeta CDR3 regions were amplified from genomic DNA using the immunoSEQ Assay, a bias-controlled multiplex PCR. Per the source publication's procedure: Nucleated cell counts per sample were estimated from amplification of reference gene primers within the assay. To quantify the absolute abundance of each unique TCRbeta CDR3 rearrangement, sequence reads were collapsed and filtered. Productive Simpson clonality was computed per sample as the square root of Simpson's diversity index over productive rearrangements. TCRdb took over this immuneACCESS table, retaining in-frame rearrangements with V and J assigned. Such tables are incomplete; in checked studies, under half of the missing clones stem from an unresolved V gene, and the remainder is unexplained. V and J calls and clone size are those listed in that table; D and trimming were worked out from the DNA. The sample table contains 250,000 to 350,000 clones; only one count was recorded for 87% of them. Jointly, the top ten make up 2% to 2.5% of the sample.

Deletion took 3 bases off V and 3 bases off J, with a span of 8 bases between the germline ends. The CDR1 and CDR2 encoded by the germline V gene (reference sequence) are GTSNPN and SVGIG. From the cysteine up to the phenylalanine, the CDR3 has a length of 12 residues. Only the CDR3 part of the read is kept: 36 bases, read in frame from the first base. With regard to this clone: The antigen it binds to is not known. No much larger clonotype is one base removed from it; base qualities were not supplied.

Rearrangement joined TRBV30 to TRBJ1-1, with no confidently assigned D gene. The sequence was obtained from a woman between 45 and 60 years old who had recovered from COVID-19. The sequenced material came from peripheral blood. The CDR3 reads as follows: CAWRDIDTEAFF. The sequence in DNA is TGTGCCTGGAGAGACATCGACACTGAAGCTTTCTTT.